This T cell receptor beta chain was captured by sequencing in a study of blood T cell repertoires in COVID-19. Overall study: Some COVID-19 samples were acute and others convalescent; all came from the United States, Italy and Spain. Sources were T cells, B-cell-depleted T cells, or PBMCs; the material itself was cDNA or gDNA.

The V and J ends lost 0 bases and 0 bases respectively, with 6 bases between them. This CDR3 is built from 15 residues. The germline gives CDR1 KGHSH, CDR2 LQKENI. This clone was seen a single time. The identical CDR3 is also encoded by other nucleotide sequences in the sample. Original processing notes: Reference gene primers were amplified, and this amplification served to estimate nucleated cell counts. Using immunoSEQ multiplex PCR, the repertoire was profiled, and TCRdb retains in-frame clones only, with some absent. That table is the source of V, J and clone size, and D and trimming were worked out from the DNA. Among more than 200,000 clones listed, approximately 84% were seen once.

The rearrangement joins TRBV18 to TRBJ1-3; D unresolved. Sequenced input: peripheral blood. This receptor was taken from a man older than 75 with acute or convalescent COVID-19. As DNA, the CDR3 is TGTGCCAGCTCACCACCTACTGGCTCTGGAAACACCATATATTTT. Translated: CASSPPTGSGNTIYF.